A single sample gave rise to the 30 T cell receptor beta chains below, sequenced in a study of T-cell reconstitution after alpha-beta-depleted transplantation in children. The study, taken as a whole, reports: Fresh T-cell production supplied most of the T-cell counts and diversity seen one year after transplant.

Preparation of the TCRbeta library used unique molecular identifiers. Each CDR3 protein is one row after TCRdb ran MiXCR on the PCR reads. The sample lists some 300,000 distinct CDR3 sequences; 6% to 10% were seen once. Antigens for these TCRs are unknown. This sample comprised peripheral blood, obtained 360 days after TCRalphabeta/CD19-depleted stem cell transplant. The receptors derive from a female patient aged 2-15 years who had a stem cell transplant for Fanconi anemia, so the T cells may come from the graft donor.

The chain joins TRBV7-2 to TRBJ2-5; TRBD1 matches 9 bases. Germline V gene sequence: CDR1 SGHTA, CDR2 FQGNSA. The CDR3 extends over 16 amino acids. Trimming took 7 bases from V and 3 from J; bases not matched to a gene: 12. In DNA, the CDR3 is TGTGCCAGCACGCCGGGACAGGGATTCGGAAAAGAGACCCAGTACTTC. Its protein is CASTPGQGFGKETQYF.

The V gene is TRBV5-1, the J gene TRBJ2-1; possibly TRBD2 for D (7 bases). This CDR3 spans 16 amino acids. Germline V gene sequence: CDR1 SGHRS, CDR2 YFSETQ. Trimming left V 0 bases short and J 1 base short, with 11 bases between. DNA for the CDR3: TGCGCCAGCAGCTTGGGGGGGCGGGAGTCCTACAATGAGCAGTTCTTC. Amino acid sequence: CASSLGGRESYNEQFF.

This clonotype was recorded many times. CDR3: CASSYPGQPNYGYTF. CDR3 DNA: TGTGCCAGCAGTTACCCGGGACAGCCTAACTATGGCTACACCTTC. The gene calls are TRBV6-5 and TRBJ1-2; 7 positions match TRBD1. Germline values: CDR1 MNHEY, CDR2 SVGAGI. The CDR3 consists of 15 residues. With 2 bases clipped from V and 0 bases from J, the junction kept 3 bases outside the gene matches.

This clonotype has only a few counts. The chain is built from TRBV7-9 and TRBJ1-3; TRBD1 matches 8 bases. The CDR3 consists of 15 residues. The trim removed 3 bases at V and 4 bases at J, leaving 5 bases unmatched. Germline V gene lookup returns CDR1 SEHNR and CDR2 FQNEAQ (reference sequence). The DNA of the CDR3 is TGTGCCAGCAGCTTGGACAGGGTCCCGGGAAACACCATATATTTT. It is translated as CASSLDRVPGNTIYF.

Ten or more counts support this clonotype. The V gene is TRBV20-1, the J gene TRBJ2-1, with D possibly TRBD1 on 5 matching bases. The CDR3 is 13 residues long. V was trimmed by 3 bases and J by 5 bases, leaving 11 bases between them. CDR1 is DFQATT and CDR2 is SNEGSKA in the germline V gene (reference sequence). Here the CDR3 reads CSASSRVNNEQFF. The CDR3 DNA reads TGCAGTGCTAGTTCCAGGGTGAACAATGAGCAGTTCTTC.

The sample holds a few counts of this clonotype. CDR3 region: CASSQTGLAGGQETQYF. The CDR3 DNA follows: TGTGCCAGCAGTCAAACGGGACTAGCGGGGGGGCAGGAGACCCAGTACTTC. The chain carries TRBV6-1 and TRBJ2-5; 16 bases are shared with TRBD2. V lost 5 bases, J lost 5 bases, and 8 bases stayed unmatched. Germline V gene sequence: CDR1 MNHNS, CDR2 SASEGT. The CDR3 covers 17 residues.

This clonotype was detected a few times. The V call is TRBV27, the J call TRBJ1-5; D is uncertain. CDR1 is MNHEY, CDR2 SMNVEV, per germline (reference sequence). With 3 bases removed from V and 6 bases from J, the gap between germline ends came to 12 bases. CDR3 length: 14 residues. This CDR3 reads CASSLSSAGQPQHF. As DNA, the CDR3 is TGTGCCAGCAGTTTGAGTTCGGCCGGTCAGCCCCAGCATTTT.

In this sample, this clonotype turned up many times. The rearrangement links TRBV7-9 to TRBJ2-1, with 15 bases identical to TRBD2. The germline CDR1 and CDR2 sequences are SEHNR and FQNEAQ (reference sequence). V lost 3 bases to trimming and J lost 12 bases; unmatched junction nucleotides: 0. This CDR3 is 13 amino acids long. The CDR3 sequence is CASSLGLAGGQFF. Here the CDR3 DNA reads TGTGCCAGCAGCTTGGGACTAGCGGGGGGGCAGTTCTTC.

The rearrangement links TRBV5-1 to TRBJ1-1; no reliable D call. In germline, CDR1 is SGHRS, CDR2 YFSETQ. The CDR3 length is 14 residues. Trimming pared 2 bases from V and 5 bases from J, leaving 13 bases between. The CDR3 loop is CASSLAGELTEAFF. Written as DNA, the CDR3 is TGCGCCAGCAGCTTAGCGGGTGAGTTGACTGAAGCTTTCTTT.

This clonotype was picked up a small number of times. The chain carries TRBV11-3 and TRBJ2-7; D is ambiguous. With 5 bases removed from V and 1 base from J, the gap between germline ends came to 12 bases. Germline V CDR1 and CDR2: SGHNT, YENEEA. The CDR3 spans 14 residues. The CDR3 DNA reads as TGTGCCAGCAGCCCTACAAGTGTTTCCTACGAGCAGTACTTC. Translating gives CASSPTSVSYEQYF.

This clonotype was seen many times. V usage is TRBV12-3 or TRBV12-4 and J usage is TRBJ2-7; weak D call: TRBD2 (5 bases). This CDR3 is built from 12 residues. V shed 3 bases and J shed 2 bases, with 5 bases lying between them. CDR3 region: CASSFGTYEQYF. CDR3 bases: TGTGCCAGCAGTTTCGGGACCTACGAGCAGTACTTC.

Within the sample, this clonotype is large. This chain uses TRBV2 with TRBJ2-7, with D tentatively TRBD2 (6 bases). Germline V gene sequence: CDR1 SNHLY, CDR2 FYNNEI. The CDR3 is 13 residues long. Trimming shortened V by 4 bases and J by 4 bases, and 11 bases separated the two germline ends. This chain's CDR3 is CASSVRLGYEQYF. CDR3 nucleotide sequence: TGTGCCAGCAGTGTACGACTAGGGTACGAGCAGTACTTC.

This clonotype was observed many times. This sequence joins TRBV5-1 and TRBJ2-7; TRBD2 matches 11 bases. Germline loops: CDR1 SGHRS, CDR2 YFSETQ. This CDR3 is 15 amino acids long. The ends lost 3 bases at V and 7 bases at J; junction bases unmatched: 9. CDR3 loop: CASSSVFSGRDEQYF. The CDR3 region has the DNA TGCGCCAGCAGCTCGGTTTTTAGCGGGAGGGATGAGCAGTACTTC.

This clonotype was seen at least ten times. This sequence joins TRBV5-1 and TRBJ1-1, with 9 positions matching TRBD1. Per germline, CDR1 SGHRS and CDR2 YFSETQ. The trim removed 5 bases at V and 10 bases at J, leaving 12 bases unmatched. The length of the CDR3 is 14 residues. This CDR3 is CASRQNGQGRGAFF. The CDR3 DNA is TGCGCCAGCAGACAGAACGGACAGGGGCGCGGAGCTTTCTTT. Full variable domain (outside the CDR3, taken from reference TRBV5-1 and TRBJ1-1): KAGVTQTPRYLIKTRGQQVTLSCSPISGHRSVSWYQQTPGQGLQFLFEYFSETQRNKGNFPGRFSGRQFSNSRSEMNVSTLELGDSALYLCASRQNGQGRGAFFGQGTRLTVV.

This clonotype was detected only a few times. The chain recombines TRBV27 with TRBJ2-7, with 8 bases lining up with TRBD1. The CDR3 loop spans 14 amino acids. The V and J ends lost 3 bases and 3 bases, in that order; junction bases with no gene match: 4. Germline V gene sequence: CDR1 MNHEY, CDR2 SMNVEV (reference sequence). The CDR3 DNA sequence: TGTGCCAGCAGTTTCTTCACAGGGGGCTACGAGCAGTACTTC. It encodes CASSFFTGGYEQYF.

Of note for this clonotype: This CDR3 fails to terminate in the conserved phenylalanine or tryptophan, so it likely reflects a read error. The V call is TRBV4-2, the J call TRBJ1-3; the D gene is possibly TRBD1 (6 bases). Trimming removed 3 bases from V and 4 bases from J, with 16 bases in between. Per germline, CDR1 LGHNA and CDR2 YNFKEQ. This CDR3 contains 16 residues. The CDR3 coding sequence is TGTGCCAGCAGCCAGCGGGGGCAGGGCAAAGGAAACACCATATATGTT. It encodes CASSQRGQGKGNTIYV.

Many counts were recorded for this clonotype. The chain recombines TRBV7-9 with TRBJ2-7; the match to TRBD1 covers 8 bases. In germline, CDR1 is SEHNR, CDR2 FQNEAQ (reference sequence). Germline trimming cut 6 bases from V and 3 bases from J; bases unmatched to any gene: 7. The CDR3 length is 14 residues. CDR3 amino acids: CASSLTGEDYEQYF. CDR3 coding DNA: TGTGCCAGCAGTCTGACAGGGGAGGACTACGAGCAGTACTTC. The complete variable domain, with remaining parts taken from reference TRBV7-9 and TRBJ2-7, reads DTGVSQNPRHKITKRGQNVTFRCDPISEHNRLYWYRQTLGQGPEFLTYFQNEAQLEKSRLLSDRFSAERPKGSFSTLEIQRTEQGDSAMYLCASSLTGEDYEQYFGPGTRLTVT.

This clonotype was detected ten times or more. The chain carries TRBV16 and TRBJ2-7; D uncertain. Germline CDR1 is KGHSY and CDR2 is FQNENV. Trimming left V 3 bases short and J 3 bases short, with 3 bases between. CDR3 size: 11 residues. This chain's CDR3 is CASSHNYEQYF. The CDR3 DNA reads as TGTGCCAGCAGCCACAACTACGAGCAGTACTTC. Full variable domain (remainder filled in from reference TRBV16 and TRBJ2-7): GEEVAQTPKHLVRGEGQKAKLYCAPIKGHSYVFWYQQVLKNEFKFLISFQNENVFDETGMPKERFSAKCLPNSPCSLEIQATKLEDSAVYFCASSHNYEQYFGPGTRLTVT.

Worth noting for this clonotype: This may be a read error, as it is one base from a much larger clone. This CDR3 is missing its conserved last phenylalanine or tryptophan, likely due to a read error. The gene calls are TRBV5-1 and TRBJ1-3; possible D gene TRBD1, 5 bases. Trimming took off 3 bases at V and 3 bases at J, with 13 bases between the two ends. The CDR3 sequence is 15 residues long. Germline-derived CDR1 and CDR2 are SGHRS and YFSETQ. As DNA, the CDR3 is TGCGCCAGCAGCTCGGGACTAAGCGGTGGAAACACCATATATTAT. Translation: CASSSGLSGGNTIYY.

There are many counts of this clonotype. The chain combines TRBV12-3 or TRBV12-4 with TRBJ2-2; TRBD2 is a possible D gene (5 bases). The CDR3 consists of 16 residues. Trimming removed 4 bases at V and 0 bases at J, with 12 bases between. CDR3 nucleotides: TGTGCCAGCAGTTCCGGAGGACCCACGAACACCGGGGAGCTGTTTTTT. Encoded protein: CASSSGGPTNTGELFF.

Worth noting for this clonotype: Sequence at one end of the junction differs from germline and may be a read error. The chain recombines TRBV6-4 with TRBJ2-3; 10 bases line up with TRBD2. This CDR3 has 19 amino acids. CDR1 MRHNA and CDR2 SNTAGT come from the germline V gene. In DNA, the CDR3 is TGTACCAGCTGCCACCCACTCCTTCTAGCGGGAGCGCCTGGGGATACGCAGTATTTT. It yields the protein CTSCHPLLLAGAPGDTQYF.

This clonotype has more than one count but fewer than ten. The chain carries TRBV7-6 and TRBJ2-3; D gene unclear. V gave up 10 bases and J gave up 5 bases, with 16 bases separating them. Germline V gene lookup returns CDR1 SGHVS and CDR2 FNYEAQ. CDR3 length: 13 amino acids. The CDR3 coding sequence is TGTGCCACCTCAGCCAGAAACCGAGATACGCAGTATTTT. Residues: CATSARNRDTQYF.

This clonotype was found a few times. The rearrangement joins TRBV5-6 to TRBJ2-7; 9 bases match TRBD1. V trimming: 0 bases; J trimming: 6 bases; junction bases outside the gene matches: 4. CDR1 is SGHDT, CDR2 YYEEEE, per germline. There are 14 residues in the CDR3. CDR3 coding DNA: TGTGCCAGCAGCTTGGCGGGACAGGGCGGCGAGCAGTACGTC. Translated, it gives CASSLAGQGGEQYV.

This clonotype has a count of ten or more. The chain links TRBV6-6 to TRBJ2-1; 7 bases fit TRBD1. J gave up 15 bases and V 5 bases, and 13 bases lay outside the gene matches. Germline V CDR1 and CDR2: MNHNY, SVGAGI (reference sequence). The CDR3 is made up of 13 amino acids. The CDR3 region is CASSRTGETFWFF. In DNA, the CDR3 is TGTGCCAGCAGTCGTACAGGGGAAACATTCTGGTTCTTC.

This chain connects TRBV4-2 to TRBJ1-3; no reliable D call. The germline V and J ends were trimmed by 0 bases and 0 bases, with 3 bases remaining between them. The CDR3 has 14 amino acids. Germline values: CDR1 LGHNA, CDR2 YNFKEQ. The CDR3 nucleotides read TGTGCCAGCAGCCAAGACCCCTCTGGAAACACCATATATTTT. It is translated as CASSQDPSGNTIYF.

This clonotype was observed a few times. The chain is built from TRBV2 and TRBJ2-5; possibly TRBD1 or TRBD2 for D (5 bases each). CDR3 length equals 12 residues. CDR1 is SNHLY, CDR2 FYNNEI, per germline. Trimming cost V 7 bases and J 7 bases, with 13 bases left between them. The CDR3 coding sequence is TGTGCCAGCATTGAGGGGTTAGGGACCCAGTACTTC. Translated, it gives CASIEGLGTQYF.

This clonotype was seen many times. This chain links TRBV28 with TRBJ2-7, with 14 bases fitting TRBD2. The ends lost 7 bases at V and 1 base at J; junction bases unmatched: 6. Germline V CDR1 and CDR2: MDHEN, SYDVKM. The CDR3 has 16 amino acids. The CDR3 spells CASKLGLAGDSYEQYF. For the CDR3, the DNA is TGTGCCAGCAAACTGGGACTAGCGGGAGATTCCTACGAGCAGTACTTC. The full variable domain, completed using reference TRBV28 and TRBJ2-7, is DVKVTQSSRYLVKRTGEKVFLECVQDMDHENMFWYRQDPGLGLRLIYFSYDVKMKEKGDIPEGYSVSREKKERFSLILESASTNQTSMYLCASKLGLAGDSYEQYFGPGTRLTVT.

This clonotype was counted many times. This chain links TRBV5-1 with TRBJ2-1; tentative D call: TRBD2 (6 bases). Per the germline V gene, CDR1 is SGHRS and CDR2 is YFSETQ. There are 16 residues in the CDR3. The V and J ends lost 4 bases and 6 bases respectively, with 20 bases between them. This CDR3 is CASSPVPLRAGNEQFF. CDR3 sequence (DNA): TGCGCCAGCAGCCCCGTTCCACTCCGAGCGGGCAATGAGCAGTTCTTC.

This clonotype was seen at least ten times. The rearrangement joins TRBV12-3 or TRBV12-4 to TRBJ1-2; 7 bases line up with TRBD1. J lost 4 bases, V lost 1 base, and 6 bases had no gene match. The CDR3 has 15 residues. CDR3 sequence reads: CASSLGGGFSYGYTF. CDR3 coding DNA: TGTGCCAGCAGTTTAGGAGGGGGCTTTAGCTATGGCTACACCTTC.

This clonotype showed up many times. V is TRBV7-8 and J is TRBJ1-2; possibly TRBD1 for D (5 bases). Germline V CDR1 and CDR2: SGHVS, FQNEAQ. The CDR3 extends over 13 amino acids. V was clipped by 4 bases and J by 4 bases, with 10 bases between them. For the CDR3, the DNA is TGTGCCAGCAGCTCAGTTGACAGCTATGGCTACACCTTC. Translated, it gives CASSSVDSYGYTF.